This TCR beta chain originates from a study of blood T cell repertoires in COVID-19. Turning to the study itself: In each case, the material was cDNA or gDNA derived from T cells, B-cell-depleted T cells, or PBMCs.

The assay was immunoSEQ multiplex PCR, and TCRdb's table has in-frame clones only and misses some. Of 65,000 to 90,000 clones listed, 77% were seen once; the top ten hold under 3%. CDR3 size: 15 residues. Germline V CDR1 and CDR2: SGDLS, YYNGEE. V lost 4 bases to trimming and J lost 5 bases; unmatched junction nucleotides: 4. The sequence was obtained from a man aged 65 to 79 with COVID-19, enrolled during active disease. The sequenced sample consisted of peripheral blood. V gene TRBV9 combines with J gene TRBJ2-2; 11 bases are a match to TRBD2. Here the CDR3 DNA reads TGTGCCAGCAGCATGGCTAGCGGGGGGACCGGGGAGCTGTTTTTT. Translated, it gives CASSMASGGTGELFF.